These T cell receptor beta chains were read from a single sample in a study of blood T cells in healthy people across ages. TCRdb reanalysed the 5' RACE reads using MiXCR and keeps one entry per CDR3 protein. The sample records about a million distinct CDR3 sequences, 35% to 40% being singletons. The sequenced sample was blood. The receptors stem from a man aged 18 to 29 in good health. CDR3s include the opening cysteine and the closing phenylalanine or tryptophan. The D gene is left open where the match is weak. Size tells how often a clone was seen (once, few, many) or the class of an expanded clone, and some rows leave it out.

TRBJ1-2 TRBV12-3/TRBV12-4 many TRBD1 CASSPGTGPGYTF TGTGCCAGCAGTCCCGGGACAGGTCCTGGCTACACCTTC
TRBJ2-1 TRBV20-1 . TRBD1 CSASGPGQGREQFF TGCAGTGCCTCTGGCCCGGGACAGGGACGAGAGCAGTTCTTC
TRBJ2-3 TRBV28 once . CASSPGGADSTDTQYF TGTGCCAGCAGTCCCGGGGGAGCGGACAGCACAGATACGCAGTATTTT
TRBJ2-7 TRBV4-1 many . CASSQEQGTYEQYF TGCGCCAGCAGCCAAGAACAGGGTACCTACGAGCAGTACTTC
TRBJ1-1 TRBV9 few . CASSVEVWTEAFF TGTGCCAGCAGCGTAGAGGTGTGGACTGAAGCTTTCTTT
TRBJ1-5 TRBV7-9 . . CASSLVRDNRALSNQPQHF TGTGCCAGCAGCTTAGTACGCGACAACAGGGCGCTTAGCAATCAGCCCCAGCATTTT
TRBJ2-2 TRBV7-2 few . CASSQDPRANTGELFF TGTGCCAGCAGCCAGGACCCAAGAGCGAACACCGGGGAGCTGTTTTTT
TRBJ2-7 TRBV7-2 . TRBD1 CASSLTGTGKYEQYF TGTGCCAGCAGCTTAACCGGGACAGGAAAATACGAGCAGTACTTC
TRBJ2-3 TRBV6-1 . TRBD2 CAGSQAGENTDTQYF TGTGCCGGCAGTCAAGCGGGGGAGAACACAGATACGCAGTATTTT
TRBJ1-5 TRBV7-2 . . CASSARTLGNQPQHF TGTGCCAGCAGCGCTAGGACCCTAGGCAATCAGCCCCAGCATTTT
TRBJ1-2 TRBV4-3 few . CASSQDPGVGGYTF TGCGCCAGCAGCCAAGACCCAGGGGTTGGAGGCTACACCTTC
TRBJ1-1 TRBV27 few . CASSLSRYTEAFF TGTGCCAGCAGTTTATCCAGGTACACTGAAGCTTTCTTT
TRBJ1-5 TRBV28 . TRBD1 CASSLIGDSDRPQHF TGTGCCAGCAGTTTAATCGGGGACAGCGATCGGCCCCAGCATTTT
TRBJ1-5 TRBV20-1 few TRBD1 CSAQRTGNGQPQHF TGCAGTGCTCAACGGACAGGGAACGGACAGCCCCAGCATTTT
TRBJ2-7 TRBV6-6 few . CASSYARTDEQYF TGTGCCAGCAGTTACGCCCGAACCGACGAGCAGTACTTC
TRBJ1-6 TRBV20-1 . TRBD1 CSASGQGTYNSPLHF TGCAGTGCTAGCGGACAGGGAACCTATAATTCACCCCTCCACTTT
TRBJ1-5 TRBV21-1 few . CASSKAGSRDRPCWCNQPQHF TGTGCCAGCAGCAAAGCGGGCTCTCGGGACAGACCATGTTGGTGCAATCAGCCCCAGCATTTT
TRBJ1-1 TRBV20-1 few . CSARNVGPAYDGGAFF TGCAGTGCTCGGAACGTGGGACCGGCTTATGACGGGGGAGCTTTCTTT
TRBJ2-1 TRBV14 . . CASSLRGFKNEQFF TGTGCCAGCAGCCTACGGGGTTTTAAAAATGAGCAGTTCTTC
TRBJ1-1 TRBV20-1 . . CSATTLRGEAFF TGCAGTGCTACTACCCTCCGGGGTGAAGCTTTCTTT
TRBJ2-1 TRBV7-9 few TRBD2 CASRTPSGGAYNEQFF TGTGCCAGCAGAACCCCTAGCGGGGGCGCCTACAATGAGCAGTTCTTC
TRBJ2-1 TRBV27 few . CASSKDTGFHDEQFF TGTGCCAGCAGTAAGGACACCGGATTCCACGATGAGCAGTTCTTC
TRBJ1-5 TRBV7-2 . . CASSVRLDQPQHF TGTGCCAGCAGCGTAAGGTTGGACCAGCCCCAGCATTTT
TRBJ2-5 TRBV3-1 once TRBD2 CASSLAVISGGIETQYF TGTGCCAGCAGCCTAGCGGTTATTAGCGGGGGGATCGAGACCCAGTACTTC
TRBJ1-1 TRBV29-1 few . CSVLTGGKGDTEAFF TGCAGCGTTTTGACAGGAGGGAAGGGGGACACTGAAGCTTTCTTT
TRBJ1-5 TRBV5-5 few . CASSLGAYSNQPQHF TGTGCCAGCAGCTTGGGCGCATATAGCAATCAGCCCCAGCATTTT
TRBJ2-1 TRBV13 once . CASSSEGDEQFF TGTGCCAGCAGCTCCGAGGGCGATGAGCAGTTCTTC